This TCR beta chain was sequenced during a study of blood T cell repertoires in COVID-19. Study in general: Sample material is recorded as cDNA or gDNA derived from T cells, B-cell-depleted T cells, or PBMCs.

The data were produced by immunoSEQ multiplex PCR, yet TCRdb's version contains in-frame clones alone and is incomplete. The sample comprises about 220,000 clones, around nine tenths of which are singletons, and around 15% rests with the top ten. Those enrolled, adults aged roughly 18 to 90 years, came from roughly 23 US areas. Researchers sorted participants into cohorts using their self-reported clinical history. Germline V lookup: CDR1 MNHEY, CDR2 SMNVEV (reference sequence). V dropped 2 bases and J dropped 8 bases, with 18 bases sitting between them. This CDR3 region has 16 residues. The receptor's source is a woman in her forties or fifties with acute COVID-19. Sequenced: PBMCs or T cells enriched from blood (not recorded which). The genes are TRBV27 and TRBJ1-4, with D perhaps TRBD1 (5 bases). CDR3 loop: CASSLTGPFGGEKLFF. The CDR3 coding sequence is TGTGCCAGCAGTTTAACCGGACCTTTCGGGGGAGAAAAACTGTTTTTT.